Shown below are 16 T cell receptor beta chains from a single sample sequenced in a study of blood T cell repertoires in COVID-19. The repertoire was sequenced with immunoSEQ multiplex PCR; TCRdb's copy has only in-frame clones and lacks some. The data show a few hundred thousand clones, over 75% seen once. Sequencing was carried out using PBMCs or T cells enriched from blood (not recorded which). These receptors were collected from a man between 35 and 55 years old who had recovered from COVID-19.

The chain recombines TRBV19 with TRBJ2-2; D is unresolved. Trimming removed 4 bases from V and 4 bases from J, with 13 bases in between. The CDR3 runs to 15 residues. Germline values: CDR1 LNHDA, CDR2 SQIVND (reference sequence). The CDR3 reads CASSTAGPSTGELFF. The CDR3 nucleotides are TGTGCCAGTAGTACTGCAGGTCCCTCCACCGGGGAGCTGTTTTTT.

The chain links TRBV5-4 to TRBJ2-7; D ambiguous. The length of the CDR3 is 13 residues. V was shortened by 0 bases and J by 2 bases, with 6 bases between the two germline ends. Germline CDR1 reads SGHNT; CDR2 reads YYREEE (reference sequence). As DNA, the CDR3 is TGTGCCAGCAGCTTGGACAATACCTACGAGCAGTACTTC. Protein product: CASSLDNTYEQYF.

The rearrangement uses TRBV7-2 and TRBJ2-3; D call uncertain. Per germline, CDR1 SGHTA and CDR2 FQGNSA. This CDR3 is built from 14 residues. V shed 0 bases and J shed 5 bases, with 9 bases lying between them. The CDR3 sequence is CASSLAQNLDTQYF. DNA for the CDR3: TGTGCCAGCAGCTTAGCCCAGAATTTAGATACGCAGTATTTT.

This clone was picked up a small number of times. The V and J genes are TRBV5-5 and TRBJ1-2, with D hard to call. Germline V gene lookup returns CDR1 SGHKS and CDR2 YYEKEE (reference sequence). With 1 base removed from V and 6 bases from J, the gap between germline ends came to 7 bases. The CDR3 consists of 12 residues. This CDR3 is CASSLSQDGYTF. In DNA, the CDR3 is TGTGCCAGCAGCTTGTCGCAGGATGGCTACACCTTC.

This chain links TRBV15 with TRBJ1-2; no reliable D call. V was cut by 5 bases and J by 4 bases, with 11 bases left in between. The CDR3 runs 13 residues. Germline CDR1 reads LNHNV; CDR2 reads YYDKDF (reference sequence). CDR3 loop: CATSPGSGYGYTF. The CDR3 nucleotides read TGTGCCACCAGCCCTGGGAGCGGCTATGGCTACACCTTC.

The rearrangement links TRBV2 to TRBJ2-2; D call uncertain. CDR1 is SNHLY and CDR2 is FYNNEI in the germline V gene. The CDR3 loop spans 13 amino acids. V was cut by 5 bases and J by 6 bases, with 10 bases left in between. This chain's CDR3 is CASSQTPSGELFF. CDR3 bases: TGTGCCAGCAGTCAGACTCCCTCCGGGGAGCTGTTTTTT.

The CDR3, as DNA: TGTGCCAGCAGCCCGGACCGCGGGGGTTGGTACGAGCAGTACTTC. Its protein product is CASSPDRGGWYEQYF. The chain recombines TRBV7-2 with TRBJ2-7; 7 bases align to TRBD2. Looked up from germline, CDR1 is SGHTA and CDR2 is FQGNSA. The CDR3 length is 15 residues. V shed 5 bases and J 4 bases; nucleotides not matched to a gene: 11.

V gene TRBV18 combines with J gene TRBJ2-7; D perhaps matches TRBD1 (6 bases). Germline values: CDR1 KGHSH, CDR2 LQKENI. The CDR3 extends over 14 amino acids. Trimming shortened V by 0 bases and J by 1 base, and 7 bases separated the two germline ends. The CDR3 loop reads CASSPPDSSYEQYF. The CDR3 DNA sequence: TGTGCCAGCTCACCACCGGACAGTTCCTACGAGCAGTACTTC.

The CDR3 sequence: CATSRGQGDSPLHF. The CDR3 DNA is TGTGCCACCAGCAGGGGACAGGGGGACTCACCCCTCCACTTT. The V call is TRBV15, the J call TRBJ1-6, with 11 bases aligning to TRBD1. Germline trimming cut 3 bases from V and 10 bases from J; bases unmatched to any gene: 2. Germline CDR1 reads LNHNV; CDR2 reads YYDKDF (reference sequence). This CDR3 region has 14 residues.

This rearrangement joins TRBV11-2 to TRBJ1-2; TRBD1 might be the D (6 bases). Trimming took 3 bases from V and 2 from J, leaving 13 bases between them. The length of the CDR3 is 15 residues. CDR1 SGHAT and CDR2 FQNNGV come from the germline V gene. CDR3 sequence reads: CASSLMRTDNYGYTF. The DNA for the CDR3 is TGTGCCAGCAGCTTGATGAGGACAGACAACTATGGCTACACCTTC.

This clone was seen a single time. The J gene is TRBJ1-5, the V gene TRBV28; 7 bases are a match to TRBD1. After removal of 3 bases from V and 6 bases from J, the junction contained 5 bases not matched to a gene. Germline lookup yields CDR1 MDHEN and CDR2 SYDVKM. This CDR3 has 14 residues. CDR3 bases: TGTGCCAGCAGTTTGACAGGGCGGGTTCAGCCCCAGCATTTT. As protein: CASSLTGRVQPQHF. The entire variable domain, with the rest obtained from reference TRBV28 and TRBJ1-5, is as follows: DVKVTQSSRYLVKRTGEKVFLECVQDMDHENMFWYRQDPGLGLRLIYFSYDVKMKEKGDIPEGYSVSREKKERFSLILESASTNQTSMYLCASSLTGRVQPQHFGDGTRLSIL.

The chain is built from TRBV30 and TRBJ1-6; TRBD1 might be the D (5 bases). Trimming shortened V by 3 bases and J by 7 bases, and 10 bases separated the two germline ends. This CDR3 comprises 13 residues. The germline CDR1 and CDR2 sequences are GTSNPN and SVGIG (reference sequence). The CDR3 bases are TGTGCCTGGAGGGCAGGGTCGAATTCACCCCTCCACTTT. Translated: CAWRAGSNSPLHF.

The V call is TRBV15, the J call TRBJ2-3, with TRBD2 matching 8 bases. CDR3 size: 20 residues. The V gene end was trimmed by 0 bases and the J gene end by 3 bases; junction bases not matched to a gene: 17. Germline CDR1 reads LNHNV; CDR2 reads YYDKDF (reference sequence). CDR3 loop: CATSRDRGDYSGISTDTQYF. The CDR3 nucleotides read TGTGCCACCAGCAGAGATAGGGGAGACTATAGCGGGATAAGTACAGATACGCAGTATTTT.

The chain recombines TRBV7-5 with TRBJ2-7; TRBD2, the D gene given by the table, was not confirmed from the DNA. TRBV7-5 is classified as a pseudogene. This CDR3 contains 15 residues. CDR3 nucleotides: TGTGTCAGAAGCTTAAGACTAGCGAGCTCCTACGAGCAGTACTTC. Translating gives CVRSLRLASSYEQYF.

This chain links TRBV4-3 with TRBJ2-6; D is unclear. Trimming shortened V by 0 bases and J by 0 bases, and 6 bases separated the two germline ends. CDR1 is LGHNA and CDR2 is YSLEER in the germline V gene. The CDR3 loop spans 16 amino acids. The CDR3 DNA sequence: TGCGCCAGCAGCCAAGATCGGTCCTCTGGGGCCAACGTCCTGACTTTC. Translation gives CASSQDRSSGANVLTF.

V gene TRBV27 combines with J gene TRBJ1-1, with 9 bases fitting TRBD1. With V trimmed by 5 bases and J by 0 bases, 7 bases remained unmatched. The CDR3 covers 16 residues. Germline CDR1 reads MNHEY; CDR2 reads SMNVEV (reference sequence). CDR3 amino acids: CASSPGQGLMNTEAFF. The CDR3 DNA reads TGTGCCAGCAGTCCGGGACAGGGACTGATGAACACTGAAGCTTTCTTT.